This T cell receptor (beta chain) was observed in a study of hypomethylating agent response in myelodysplastic syndrome. Whole-study context: Patients received azacitidine (about 75% of the 11) or decitabine (3 of 11). The myelodysplastic syndrome patients comprised several men and a couple of women. With a mean age of about 70 +/- 6 years, patients were most commonly cytogenetically diploid. Of these patients, about six responded (complete response or hematologic improvement) and 4 or 5 did not.

Only in-frame clones appear in the TCRdb table, and some are missing; sequencing was by immunoSEQ multiplex PCR. The sample contains several thousand clones, 80% to 85% of which appear only once. The CDR3 consists of 16 residues. V dropped 6 bases and J dropped 4; count of bases not matched to a gene: 10. Per germline, CDR1 MNHEY and CDR2 SMNVEV (reference sequence). The sequences come from bone marrow, collected before or after starting hypomethylating agent treatment for myelodysplastic syndrome (not recorded which). The TCR comes from a human donor with myelodysplastic syndrome. The gene calls are TRBV27 and TRBJ2-3, with 10 nucleotides matching TRBD2. CDR3 coding DNA: TGTGCCAGCAGAATCCGAGCGGGAGGGGGGCCAGATACGCAGTATTTT. Protein: CASRIRAGGGPDTQYF.